This is a list of T cell receptor beta chains from one sample in a study of cytomegalovirus exposure and HLA in healthy donors. Sequencing was performed with immunoSEQ multiplex PCR; in TCRdb, only in-frame clones are kept and a portion is missing. Among approximately 180,000 clones listed, around 79% were seen once. The specimen sequenced was PBMCs. These receptors were taken from a woman aged 45-60 years in good health and CMV-seronegative. Both conserved end residues are trimmed from each CDR3. Fields, in order: D gene, V gene, J gene, CDR3 protein. D genes are given only for firm matches.

D gene: TRBD1; V gene: TRBV19; J gene: TRBJ2-1; CDR3 protein: ATIGQGTNEQF
D gene: -; V gene: TRBV7-8; J gene: TRBJ1-3; CDR3 protein: ASSLRGSGNTIY
D gene: -; V gene: TRBV21-1; J gene: TRBJ2-2; CDR3 protein: ASPGENTGELF
D gene: -; V gene: TRBV14; J gene: TRBJ2-1; CDR3 protein: ASSQGRSGFGQF
D gene: TRBD2; V gene: TRBV19; J gene: TRBJ2-7; CDR3 protein: ASSLERGGAYEQY
D gene: -; V gene: TRBV7-3; J gene: TRBJ2-7; CDR3 protein: ASSLTQASYEQY
D gene: -; V gene: TRBV9; J gene: TRBJ2-5; CDR3 protein: ASSVATSWGETQY
D gene: -; V gene: TRBV18; J gene: TRBJ1-1; CDR3 protein: ASSSGRGMNTEAF
D gene: -; V gene: TRBV18; J gene: TRBJ2-1; CDR3 protein: ASSPSQRVNNEQF
D gene: -; V gene: TRBV2; J gene: TRBJ2-1; CDR3 protein: ASSVRYYSYNEQF
D gene: -; V gene: TRBV7-3; J gene: TRBJ2-3; CDR3 protein: ASSPYGTDTQY
D gene: TRBD2; V gene: TRBV4-3; J gene: TRBJ2-1; CDR3 protein: ASSQALAGGNEQF
D gene: -; V gene: TRBV13; J gene: -; CDR3 protein: ASSQGYRAEQY
D gene: -; V gene: TRBV28; J gene: TRBJ2-6; CDR3 protein: ASSLFDGHPSGANVLT
D gene: TRBD2; V gene: TRBV29-1; J gene: TRBJ2-2; CDR3 protein: SVARTSSGELF
D gene: -; V gene: TRBV28; J gene: TRBJ1-1; CDR3 protein: ASSLGPLWTVGEGNIEAF
D gene: -; V gene: TRBV7-2; J gene: TRBJ2-7; CDR3 protein: ASSFDIRSHEQY
D gene: TRBD2; V gene: TRBV2; J gene: TRBJ2-7; CDR3 protein: AVNFLAGYEQY
D gene: -; V gene: TRBV19; J gene: TRBJ1-1; CDR3 protein: ASSIEGRGEAF
D gene: -; V gene: TRBV6-1; J gene: TRBJ2-4; CDR3 protein: ASSETLVAKNIQY
D gene: -; V gene: TRBV16; J gene: TRBJ2-3; CDR3 protein: ASSHNRASTDTQY
D gene: -; V gene: TRBV14; J gene: TRBJ2-7; CDR3 protein: ASSYRDAYEQY
D gene: -; V gene: TRBV18; J gene: TRBJ1-3; CDR3 protein: ASSPQLGNTIY
D gene: TRBD1; V gene: TRBV6-6; J gene: TRBJ2-3; CDR3 protein: ASSLTRDRHTQY
D gene: -; V gene: TRBV29-1; J gene: TRBJ1-1; CDR3 protein: SVVPGSETEAF
D gene: TRBD2; V gene: TRBV6-4; J gene: TRBJ2-2; CDR3 protein: ASRGGSNTGELF
D gene: TRBD1; V gene: TRBV2; J gene: TRBJ1-2; CDR3 protein: ASGEQGVYGYT
D gene: -; V gene: TRBV7-9; J gene: TRBJ1-6; CDR3 protein: SSSLEQYNSPLH
D gene: -; V gene: TRBV10-3; J gene: TRBJ1-1; CDR3 protein: AISDHSRLGTEAF
D gene: -; V gene: TRBV5-1; J gene: TRBJ1-1; CDR3 protein: ASSFGQLNTEAF
D gene: TRBD2; V gene: TRBV2; J gene: TRBJ2-2; CDR3 protein: ASSARTGTSGGRNTGELF
D gene: TRBD2; V gene: TRBV4-3; J gene: TRBJ2-7; CDR3 protein: ASSQTGTSSRQY
D gene: -; V gene: TRBV10-1; J gene: -; CDR3 protein: PSPQGVSVRGAYEQY
D gene: TRBD1; V gene: TRBV25-1; J gene: TRBJ2-7; CDR3 protein: ASGRTGSPYEQY
D gene: TRBD1; V gene: TRBV5-4; J gene: TRBJ2-2; CDR3 protein: ASSPQGAGGELF
D gene: -; V gene: TRBV28; J gene: TRBJ2-1; CDR3 protein: ATFRNEQF
D gene: -; V gene: TRBV28; J gene: TRBJ2-1; CDR3 protein: ASSLLIGEQF
D gene: -; V gene: TRBV7-9; J gene: TRBJ2-7; CDR3 protein: ASSFTQAYEQY
D gene: TRBD2; V gene: TRBV9; J gene: TRBJ2-2; CDR3 protein: ASSELAGGPPGELF
D gene: TRBD1; V gene: TRBV5-4; J gene: TRBJ1-2; CDR3 protein: ASSSRDRGDYGYT
D gene: -; V gene: TRBV7-3; J gene: TRBJ2-5; CDR3 protein: ASSLKGRGAWETQY
D gene: -; V gene: TRBV10-3; J gene: TRBJ2-7; CDR3 protein: AIGDRPYEQY
D gene: -; V gene: TRBV19; J gene: TRBJ1-1; CDR3 protein: ASSPPPPGQNTEAF
D gene: TRBD1; V gene: TRBV9; J gene: TRBJ2-3; CDR3 protein: ASSTRQGNTRTDTQY
D gene: -; V gene: TRBV29-1; J gene: TRBJ1-2; CDR3 protein: SVDRVDYGYT
D gene: -; V gene: TRBV5-6; J gene: TRBJ2-5; CDR3 protein: ASSSRPQRAETQY